The entry below gives a single TCR beta chain sequence along with its context. Its antigen remains unidentified. The data originate from a study of OX40 agonist ivuxolimab in advanced cancers. The wider study: Melanoma, hepatocellular carcinoma, head and neck or renal cell cancer occurred in dose-escalation patients. Broader study findings: Clonal expansion from baseline to week 6 occurred in both CD4+ and CD8+ T cells. Expansion of clones was among the lowest in partial responders at 0.1-3.0 mg/kg.

CDR1 is SGHVS and CDR2 is FNYEAQ in the germline V gene. CDR3 length equals 14 residues. The V gene lost 10 bases and the J gene lost 4 bases, with 19 bases spanning the gap. Repertoires were generated with immunoSEQ multiplex PCR, while TCRdb's copy carries only in-frame clones and drops some. The sample lists more than 20,000 clones, 85% occurring once. The V call is TRBV7-6, the J call TRBJ1-1, with D uncertain. The TCR comes from an adult with an advanced solid tumor such as melanoma, head and neck, liver or kidney cancer. Sample: CD4+ or CD8+ T cells sorted from blood, taken in a trial of the OX40 agonist ivuxolimab. The CDR3 coding sequence is TGTGCCACCATAAACAACGTGGGCGGCACTGAAGCTTTCTTT. Encoded protein: CATINNVGGTEAFF.